The T cell receptor beta chain described here comes from a study of CD8+ T cells in alopecia areata. Study details: A regimen of oral tofacitinib, 5 to 10 mg twice daily, was given to treated patients.

Treatment in this sample: oral pan-JAK inhibitor, 5-10 mg twice daily. This clone was picked up a small number of times. Its cognate antigen is unknown. Study-wide results and caveats: Among the top 100, expanded CD8+ clones, as well as scalp clonality, were significantly decreased by tofacitinib.

Germline CDR1 and CDR2: MNHNY and SVGAGI (reference sequence). J was trimmed by 5 bases and V by 5 bases; bases with no gene match: 5. CDR3 length: 14 residues. cDNA serving as the sequencing template came from extracted, reverse transcribed RNA. Sequencing used immunoSEQ multiplex PCR; TCRdb keeps in-frame clones, though not all of them. The sample gives 200,000 to 250,000 clones, around three fifths of which show up once; 1.5% to 2% is in the top ten. The TCR sequence derives from a human donor with alopecia areata. The sample in question was CD4+ T cells sorted from blood, obtained at week 4, from a patient treated with tofacitinib. The chain links TRBV6-6 to TRBJ1-2; 10 nucleotides align to TRBD1. This CDR3 is CASSISGQGYGYTF. The CDR3 nucleotides read TGTGCCAGCAGTATCTCGGGACAGGGGTATGGCTACACCTTC.